The present entry profiles one T cell receptor beta chain with its context. Its antigen is not identified. Second-dose intervals near 4 or 12 weeks were combined. Some clones are missing from TCRdb's copy, which holds only in-frame ones; the method was immunoSEQ multiplex PCR. Of approximately 30,000 clones listed, approximately 90% were seen once; the top ten hold around 8.9%. These data originate in a study of T cell responses to AZD1222 COVID-19 vaccine. Study results and caveats: Regions 160-218 and 743-854 dominated among vaccine-associated CD4 TCRs spanning spike. Clonal diversity was possibly underestimated, and white British individuals and females predominated among donors. Repertoire collection took place solely once the T cell response had peaked.

The starting material was peripheral blood, obtained 28 days after the second AZD1222 dose. The clonotype comes from an adult who received the AZD1222 COVID-19 vaccine.

The CDR3 coding sequence is TGTGCCAGCAGCCTTGTCGGGGGAGGTGGCTACACCTTC. Its protein product is CASSLVGGGGYTF. The chain recombines TRBV7-2 with TRBJ1-2, with D possibly being TRBD1 (5 bases). The germline gives CDR1 SGHTA, CDR2 FQGNSA. This CDR3 is built from 13 residues. V was cut by 5 bases and J by 7 bases, with 14 bases left in between. The complete variable domain, with remaining parts taken from reference TRBV7-2 and TRBJ1-2, reads GAGVSQSPSNKVTEKGKDVELRCDPISGHTALYWYRQSLGQGLEFLIYFQGNSAPDKSGLPSDRFSAERTGGSVSTLTIQRTQQEDSAVYLCASSLVGGGGYTFGSGTRLTVV.